A selection of T cell receptor beta chains follows, all from one sample in a study of blood T cell repertoires in COVID-19. TCRdb keeps only in-frame clones here, not all; method: immunoSEQ multiplex PCR. This table holds about 260,000 clones, approximately 90% found once. The specimen sequenced was peripheral blood. The receptors stem from a woman aged 40 to 50 with acute or convalescent COVID-19. Both conserved end residues are part of each CDR3. The order of the fields is clone size, J gene, V gene, D gene, CDR3 DNA, CDR3 protein. D genes are given only for firm matches. Only some rows state a clone size, as once, few, many or a class for expanded clones.

>-|TRBJ2-1|TRBV15|-
TGTGCCACCAGCATGACAGAGTCCAATGAGCAGTTCTTC
CATSMTESNEQFF
>-|TRBJ1-2|TRBV6-5|-
TGTGCCAGCAGTTATTTGTCGGACTATGGCTACACCTTC
CASSYLSDYGYTF
>-|TRBJ2-2|TRBV2|TRBD2
TGTGCCAGCAGTGAAGCGGGGTTGGGGCGGGGGGTAAACACCGGGGAGCTGTTTTTT
CASSEAGLGRGVNTGELFF
>-|TRBJ1-1|TRBV28|TRBD1
TGTGCCAGCAGTCAAAAACAGGGGGCGCGCGACACTGAAGCTTTCTTT
CASSQKQGARDTEAFF
>-|TRBJ1-5|TRBV2|-
TGTGCCAGCAGTGCCGGGAAGAATCAGCCCCAGCATTTT
CASSAGKNQPQHF
>-|TRBJ1-6|TRBV24-1|TRBD1
TGTGCCACCAGTGATGCGGGACAGGGGGATAATTCACCCCTCCACTTT
CATSDAGQGDNSPLHF
>-|TRBJ1-1|TRBV4-2|-
TGTGCCAGCAGCCGGGGGGCTGAAGCTTTCTTT
CASSRGAEAFF
>-|TRBJ1-1|TRBV19|-
TGTGCCAGTAGTCCCAACGGGAATAGGGACACTGAAGCTTTCTTT
CASSPNGNRDTEAFF
>-|TRBJ1-4|TRBV12-3/TRBV12-4|-
TGTGCCAGCAGTTTGGTGGAGAATGAAAAACTGTTTTTT
CASSLVENEKLFF
>-|TRBJ1-1|TRBV6-5|TRBD1
TGTGCCAGCAGATCGGGGACAGTCAAAGCTTTCTTT
CASRSGTVKAFF
>-|TRBJ2-2|TRBV10-3|-
TGTGCCATCAGGCAAGACGGGGGACCAACCGGGGAGCTGTTTTTT
CAIRQDGGPTGELFF
>-|TRBJ1-4|TRBV11-2|TRBD1
TGTGCCAGCAGCTTGGGCCAGGACAGGGTCGAAAAACTGTTTTTT
CASSLGQDRVEKLFF
>-|TRBJ1-4|TRBV7-2|TRBD1
TGTGCCAGCAGCTTAGGCTCTGGGACAGAAGTAAGAGAAAAACTGTTTTTT
CASSLGSGTEVREKLFF
>-|TRBJ1-2|TRBV14|-
TGTGCCAGCAGCCAAGATGCCTCCGGGACAACCATTTATGGCTACACCTTC
CASSQDASGTTIYGYTF
>-|TRBJ1-4|TRBV12-3/TRBV12-4|-
TGTGCCAGCAGTCGAGGGGAAAAACTGTTTTTT
CASSRGEKLFF
>-|TRBJ1-1|TRBV30|TRBD1
TGTGCCTGGAGTGATTTTGGTCCGAGACAGGGTATCTCTTTCTTT
CAWSDFGPRQGISFF
>few|TRBJ2-3|TRBV4-2|TRBD2
TGTGCCAGCAGCCAAGTACCGGGGGGGCACACAGATACGCAGTATTTT
CASSQVPGGHTDTQYF
>-|TRBJ2-2|TRBV18|TRBD1
TGTGCCAGCTCACCCCCAGGACAGGCGAACACCGGGGAGCTGTTTTTT
CASSPPGQANTGELFF
>few|TRBJ1-1|TRBV11-2|-
TGTGCCAGCAGCTTAGGGCAGAGGGCCACTGAAGCTTTCTTT
CASSLGQRATEAFF
>-|TRBJ2-5|TRBV6-2/TRBV6-3|-
TGTGCCAGCAGTTACCCCTCTAGTGTTGGCCGGGAGACCCAGTACTTC
CASSYPSSVGRETQYF
>-|TRBJ1-2|TRBV6-5|-
TGTGCCAGTACAAAGGACAGCCTCTATGGCTACACCTTC
CASTKDSLYGYTF
>-|TRBJ1-4|TRBV6-5|TRBD1
TGTGCCAGCAGTCTGGACAGGAATGGGGAAAAACTGTTTTTT
CASSLDRNGEKLFF
>-|TRBJ1-5|TRBV18|TRBD1
TGTGCCAGCTCACGGGACAGGTTAGACAATCAGCCCCAGCATTTT
CASSRDRLDNQPQHF
>-|TRBJ2-5|TRBV9|TRBD2
TGTGCCAGCAGCGGTAGCGGGGGGCAAGAGACCCAGTACTTC
CASSGSGGQETQYF
>-|TRBJ1-2|TRBV18|-
TGTGCCAGCTCACCGCAGCAGGGGAACTATGGCTACACCTTC
CASSPQQGNYGYTF
>-|TRBJ1-2|TRBV6-5|TRBD1
TGTGCCAGCACCCCGGCAGGGGGAGGTGGCTACACCTTC
CASTPAGGGGYTF
>once|TRBJ2-1|TRBV5-4|-
TGTGCCAGCAGCTTGGCCTTTCGCGGCTCCTACAATGAGCAGTTCTTC
CASSLAFRGSYNEQFF
>few|TRBJ1-1|TRBV18|-
TGTGCCAGCTCGCCGGGGAGGGGAAGGAACACTGAAGCTTTCTTT
CASSPGRGRNTEAFF
>-|TRBJ1-5|TRBV24-1|-
TGTGCCACAGGTACGGGGGGCTATAGCAATCAGCCCCAGCATTTT
CATGTGGYSNQPQHF
>-|TRBJ2-5|TRBV30|-
TGTGCCTGGAGTGTACTGTCCGAGACCCAGTACTTC
CAWSVLSETQYF
>-|TRBJ1-4|TRBV21-1|-
TGTGCCAGCAGCAAAGAGCCCAGGGGATGGACTAATGAAAAACTGTTTTTT
CASSKEPRGWTNEKLFF
>-|TRBJ1-1|TRBV6-6|TRBD1
TGTGCCAGCACCCTGGACAGGGGATTTGGCACTGAAGCTTTCTTT
CASTLDRGFGTEAFF
>-|TRBJ1-1|TRBV25-1|TRBD1
TGTGCCAGCAGTTCTACCCGACAGGGCACTGAAGCTTTCTTT
CASSSTRQGTEAFF
>-|TRBJ2-4|TRBV6-1|TRBD1
TGTGCCAGCAGTGAAGAGGGAAGACAGGGCGGATCCAAAAACATTCAGTACTTC
CASSEEGRQGGSKNIQYF
>-|TRBJ2-3|TRBV18|TRBD2
TGTGCCAGCTCACTGACCCTAGCGGGGGTAACGTTCGATACGCAGTATTTT
CASSLTLAGVTFDTQYF
>-|TRBJ2-2|TRBV15|-
TGTGCCACCAGCAGAGATGGCAGGGTCCCATCCGGGGAGCTGTTTTTT
CATSRDGRVPSGELFF
>-|TRBJ2-3|TRBV10-1|TRBD2
TGCGCCAGCAGTGAGCCAAAGGGTTCCGCGGGGGGCACAGATACGCAGTATTTT
CASSEPKGSAGGTDTQYF
>once|TRBJ1-2|TRBV30|TRBD1
TGTGCCTGGAGCGGATCAGGGGGCTGGGGCTACACCTTC
CAWSGSGGWGYTF
>-|TRBJ1-2|TRBV9|-
TGTGCCAGCAGCCTCTCCTCAGGGATCACTTCCTATGGCTACACCTTC
CASSLSSGITSYGYTF
>-|TRBJ1-1|TRBV28|-
TGTGCCAGCAGTTTAAAGGGGGCTGAAGCTTTCTTT
CASSLKGAEAFF
>-|TRBJ1-1|TRBV6-2/TRBV6-3|-
TGTGCCAGCAGCCCAAGAACCCGGTGGACTGAAGCTTTCTTT
CASSPRTRWTEAFF
>few|TRBJ1-3|TRBV10-2|-
TGCGCCAGCAGTGAGCCGGGAAACACCATATATTTT
CASSEPGNTIYF
>-|TRBJ1-4|TRBV6-2/TRBV6-3|-
TGTGCCAGCAGTTACTCCCAGAGGACATCTAATGAAAAACTGTTTTTT
CASSYSQRTSNEKLFF
>-|TRBJ1-1|TRBV3-1/TRBV3-2|TRBD1
TGTGCCAGCAGCCGACCAGACAGGGTCGGGGCTGAAGCTTTCTTT
CASSRPDRVGAEAFF
>-|TRBJ1-1|TRBV3-1/TRBV3-2|-
TGTGCCAGCACATTGGGGGGGGGCGGAGTATCTGAAGCTTTCTTT
CASTLGGGGVSEAFF
>-|TRBJ1-6|TRBV20-1|-
TGCAGTGCTAGTCTAGGAAGTACCAATTCACCCCTCCACTTT
CSASLGSTNSPLHF
>-|TRBJ2-1|TRBV29-1|-
TGCAGCGTAGGGGTCGGAATCTACAATGAGCAGTTCTTC
CSVGVGIYNEQFF
>-|TRBJ2-1|TRBV10-2|-
TGCGCCAGCAGTGGCAGCGTACTTTACAATGAGCAGTTCTTC
CASSGSVLYNEQFF
>-|TRBJ2-1|TRBV5-1|-
TGCGCCAGCAGCTTGGCTCAGAGGGACAATGAGCAGTTCTTC
CASSLAQRDNEQFF
>few|TRBJ1-2|TRBV12-3/TRBV12-4|TRBD1
TGTGCCAGCAGGCCAGGGGGCTCAGGTGGCTACACCTTC
CASRPGGSGGYTF
>-|TRBJ1-2|TRBV6-5|TRBD1
TGTGCCAGCAGTTTGAAGACAGGGCGGCTTTCAGTCGGCTACACCTTC
CASSLKTGRLSVGYTF
>-|TRBJ1-3|TRBV9|-
TGTGCCAGCAGTGTTTCTGCGAACACCATATATTTT
CASSVSANTIYF
>-|TRBJ1-5|TRBV19|-
TGTGCCAGTAGTATTCAAAGGGACAACCCCTACTACGTTAATCAGCCCCAGCATTTT
CASSIQRDNPYYVNQPQHF